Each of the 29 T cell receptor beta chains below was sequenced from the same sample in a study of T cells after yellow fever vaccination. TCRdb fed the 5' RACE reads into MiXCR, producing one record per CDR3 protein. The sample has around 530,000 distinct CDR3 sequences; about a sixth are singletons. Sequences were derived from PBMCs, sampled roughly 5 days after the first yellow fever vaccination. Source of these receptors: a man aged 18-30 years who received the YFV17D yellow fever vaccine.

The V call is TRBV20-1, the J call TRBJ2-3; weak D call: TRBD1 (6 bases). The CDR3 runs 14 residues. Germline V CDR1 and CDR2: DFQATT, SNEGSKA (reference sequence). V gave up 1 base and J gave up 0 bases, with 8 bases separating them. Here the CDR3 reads CSARGGPSTDTQYF. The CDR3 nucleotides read TGCAGTGCTAGAGGGGGGCCCAGCACAGATACGCAGTATTTT.

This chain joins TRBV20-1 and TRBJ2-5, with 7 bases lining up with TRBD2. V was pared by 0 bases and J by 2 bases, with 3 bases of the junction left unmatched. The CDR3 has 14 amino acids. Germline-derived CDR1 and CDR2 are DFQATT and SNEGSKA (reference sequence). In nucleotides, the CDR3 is TGCAGTGCTAGAGAGGGACTAACTCAAGAGACCCAGTACTTC. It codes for CSAREGLTQETQYF.

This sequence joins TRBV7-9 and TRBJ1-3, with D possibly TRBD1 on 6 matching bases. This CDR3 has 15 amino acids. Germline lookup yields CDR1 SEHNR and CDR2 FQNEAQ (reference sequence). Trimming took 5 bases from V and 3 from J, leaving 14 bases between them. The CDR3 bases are TGTGCCAGCAGCCGGCCGGGACACCGTGGAAACACCATATATTTT. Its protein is CASSRPGHRGNTIYF.

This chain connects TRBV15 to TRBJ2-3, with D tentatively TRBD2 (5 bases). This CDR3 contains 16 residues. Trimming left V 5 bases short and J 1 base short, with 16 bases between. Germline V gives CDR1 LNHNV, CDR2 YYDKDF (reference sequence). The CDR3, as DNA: TGTGCCACCAGCGGACCCCGAAGGCGGGGCACAGATACGCAGTATTTT. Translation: CATSGPRRRGTDTQYF.

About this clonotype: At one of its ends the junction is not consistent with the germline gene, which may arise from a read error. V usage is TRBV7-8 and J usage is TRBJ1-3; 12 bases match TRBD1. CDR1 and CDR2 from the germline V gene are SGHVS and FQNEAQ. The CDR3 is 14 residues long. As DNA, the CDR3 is TGTCCCAGGGACAGGGGGCCGGTTGGAAACACCATATATTTT. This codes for CPRDRGPVGNTIYF.

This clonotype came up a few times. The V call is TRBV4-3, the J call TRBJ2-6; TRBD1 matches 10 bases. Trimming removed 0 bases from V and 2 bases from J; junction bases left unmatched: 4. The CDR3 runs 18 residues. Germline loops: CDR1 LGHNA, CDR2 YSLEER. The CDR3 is CASSQDSGTGAGANVLTF. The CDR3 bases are TGCGCCAGCAGCCAAGATTCCGGGACAGGGGCTGGGGCCAACGTCCTGACTTTC.

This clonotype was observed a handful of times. The CDR3 nucleotides are TGTGCCAGCAGCCCCTGGGACCCAGCCGGTGCGACCCAGTACTTC. Its translation: CASSPWDPAGATQYF. This chain joins TRBV7-2 and TRBJ2-5, with D perhaps TRBD1 or TRBD2 (5 bases each). This CDR3 spans 15 amino acids. V shed 5 bases and J shed 7 bases, with 20 bases lying between them. From germline, CDR1 is SGHTA and CDR2 FQGNSA.

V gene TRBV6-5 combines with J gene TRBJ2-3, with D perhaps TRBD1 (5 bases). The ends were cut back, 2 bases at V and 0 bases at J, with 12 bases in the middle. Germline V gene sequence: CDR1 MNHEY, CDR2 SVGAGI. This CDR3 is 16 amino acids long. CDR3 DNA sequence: TGTGCCAGCAGTTACACCCCAGGGCAAAGCACAGATACGCAGTATTTT. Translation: CASSYTPGQSTDTQYF.

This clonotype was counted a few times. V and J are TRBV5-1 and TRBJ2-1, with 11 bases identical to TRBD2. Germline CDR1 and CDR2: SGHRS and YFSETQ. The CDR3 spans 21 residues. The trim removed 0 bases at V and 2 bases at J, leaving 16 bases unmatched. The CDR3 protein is CASSLGPNRRGSGGAYNEQFF. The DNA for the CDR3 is TGCGCCAGCAGCTTGGGCCCGAACAGGAGGGGTAGCGGGGGGGCCTACAATGAGCAGTTCTTC. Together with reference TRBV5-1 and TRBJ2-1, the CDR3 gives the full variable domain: KAGVTQTPRYLIKTRGQQVTLSCSPISGHRSVSWYQQTPGQGLQFLFEYFSETQRNKGNFPGRFSGRQFSNSRSEMNVSTLELGDSALYLCASSLGPNRRGSGGAYNEQFFGPGTRLTVL.

CDR3 loop: CASSQRTRGLREQFF. The CDR3 DNA is TGTGCCAGCAGCCAGAGGACTAGGGGCCTGAGGGAGCAGTTCTTC. The chain has TRBV14 and TRBJ2-1, with 7 nucleotides matching TRBD2. The germline V gene encodes CDR1 SGHDN and CDR2 FVKESK. The CDR3 is 15 residues long. The trim removed 3 bases at V and 10 bases at J, leaving 12 bases unmatched.

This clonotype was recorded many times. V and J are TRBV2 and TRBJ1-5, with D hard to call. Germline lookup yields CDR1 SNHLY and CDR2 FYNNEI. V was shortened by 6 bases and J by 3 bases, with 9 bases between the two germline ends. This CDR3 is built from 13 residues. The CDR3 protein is CASSLEINQPQHF. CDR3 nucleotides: TGTGCCAGCAGCTTAGAAATCAATCAGCCCCAGCATTTT.

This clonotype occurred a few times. The CDR3 is CASSLRQLNSPLHF. The CDR3 coding sequence is TGTGCCAGCAGCTTAAGACAGCTTAATTCACCCCTCCACTTT. The chain joins TRBV5-4 to TRBJ1-6; D may be TRBD1 (5 bases). The germline CDR1 and CDR2 sequences are SGHNT and YYREEE (reference sequence). V was shortened by 2 bases and J by 6 bases, with 9 bases between the two germline ends. This CDR3 has 14 residues. The full variable domain, completed using reference TRBV5-4 and TRBJ1-6, is ETGVTQSPTHLIKTRGQQVTLRCSSQSGHNTVSWYQQALGQGPQFIFQYYREEENGRGNFPPRFSGLQFPNYSSELNVNALELDDSALYLCASSLRQLNSPLHFGNGTRLTVT.

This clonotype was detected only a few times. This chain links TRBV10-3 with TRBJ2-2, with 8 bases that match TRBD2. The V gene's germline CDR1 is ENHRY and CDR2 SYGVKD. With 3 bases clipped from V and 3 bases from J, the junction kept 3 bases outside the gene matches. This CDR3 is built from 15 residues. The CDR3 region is CAISEGAGDTGELFF. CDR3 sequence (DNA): TGTGCCATCAGTGAAGGAGCGGGGGACACCGGGGAGCTGTTTTTT.

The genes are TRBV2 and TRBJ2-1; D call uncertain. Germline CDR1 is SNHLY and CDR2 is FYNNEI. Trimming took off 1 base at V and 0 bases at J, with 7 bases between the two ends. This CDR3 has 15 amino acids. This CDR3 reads CASSEDRSSYNEQFF. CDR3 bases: TGTGCCAGCAGTGAAGATCGTAGCTCCTACAATGAGCAGTTCTTC.

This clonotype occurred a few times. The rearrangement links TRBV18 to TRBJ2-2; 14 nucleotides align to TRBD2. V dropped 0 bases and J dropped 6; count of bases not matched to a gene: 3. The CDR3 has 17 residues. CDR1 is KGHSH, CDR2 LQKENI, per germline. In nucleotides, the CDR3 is TGTGCCAGCTCACCACCTGGACTAGCGGGGGGCTCCGGGGAGCTGTTTTTT. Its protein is CASSPPGLAGGSGELFF.

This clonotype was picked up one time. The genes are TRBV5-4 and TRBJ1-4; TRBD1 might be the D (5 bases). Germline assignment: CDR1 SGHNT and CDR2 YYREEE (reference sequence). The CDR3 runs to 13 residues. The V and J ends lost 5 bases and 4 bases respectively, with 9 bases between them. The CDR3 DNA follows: TGTGCCAGCAGGGCGGGGCTTAATGAAAAACTGTTTTTT. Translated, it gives CASRAGLNEKLFF. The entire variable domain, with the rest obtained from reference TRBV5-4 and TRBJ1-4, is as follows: ETGVTQSPTHLIKTRGQQVTLRCSSQSGHNTVSWYQQALGQGPQFIFQYYREEENGRGNFPPRFSGLQFPNYSSELNVNALELDDSALYLCASRAGLNEKLFFGSGTQLSVL.

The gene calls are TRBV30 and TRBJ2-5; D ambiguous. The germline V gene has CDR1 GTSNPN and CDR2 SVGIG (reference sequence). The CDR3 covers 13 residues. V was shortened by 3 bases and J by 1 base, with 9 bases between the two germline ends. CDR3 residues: CAWSGSLQETQYF. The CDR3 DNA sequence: TGTGCCTGGAGCGGGTCTCTCCAAGAGACCCAGTACTTC. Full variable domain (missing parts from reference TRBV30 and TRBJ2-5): SQTIHQWPATLVQPVGSPLSLECTVEGTSNPNLYWYRQAAGRGLQLLFYSVGIGQISSEVPQNLSASRPQDRQFILSSKKLLLSDSGFYLCAWSGSLQETQYFGPGTRLLVL.

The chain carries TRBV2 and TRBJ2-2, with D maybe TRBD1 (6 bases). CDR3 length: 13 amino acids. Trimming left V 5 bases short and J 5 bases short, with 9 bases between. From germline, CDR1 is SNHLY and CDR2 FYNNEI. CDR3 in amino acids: CASSSGETGELFF. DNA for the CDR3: TGTGCCAGCAGTTCAGGGGAGACCGGGGAGCTGTTTTTT.

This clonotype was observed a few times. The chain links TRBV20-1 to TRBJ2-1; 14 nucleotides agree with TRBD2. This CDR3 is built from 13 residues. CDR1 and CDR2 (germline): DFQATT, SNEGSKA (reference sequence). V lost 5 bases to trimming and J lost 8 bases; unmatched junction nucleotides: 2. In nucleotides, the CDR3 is TGCAGTGCTGGACTAGCGGGGGGCTATGAGCAGTTCTTC. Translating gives CSAGLAGGYEQFF.

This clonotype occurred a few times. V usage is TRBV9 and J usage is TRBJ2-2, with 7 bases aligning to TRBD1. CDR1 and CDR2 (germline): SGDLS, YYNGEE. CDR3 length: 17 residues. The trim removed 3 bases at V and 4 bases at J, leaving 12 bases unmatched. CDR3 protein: CASSEPQGSRITGELFF. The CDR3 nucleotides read TGTGCCAGCAGCGAACCACAGGGGTCTAGGATCACCGGGGAGCTGTTTTTT.

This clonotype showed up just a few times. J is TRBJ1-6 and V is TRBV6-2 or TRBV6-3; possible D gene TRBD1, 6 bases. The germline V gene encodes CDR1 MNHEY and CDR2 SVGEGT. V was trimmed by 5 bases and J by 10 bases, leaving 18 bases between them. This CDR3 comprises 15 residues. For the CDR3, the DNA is TGTGCCAGCAGTCGGACAGTCCCTGGAGGGTCACCCCTCCACTTT. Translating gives CASSRTVPGGSPLHF.

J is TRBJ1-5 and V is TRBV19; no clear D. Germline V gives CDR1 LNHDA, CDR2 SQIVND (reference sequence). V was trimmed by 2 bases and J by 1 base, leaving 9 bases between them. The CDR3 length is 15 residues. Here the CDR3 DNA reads TGTGCCAGTAGTATAACTGGGCAGAGCAATCAGCCCCAGCATTTT. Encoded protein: CASSITGQSNQPQHF.

CDR3 loop: CASSQEGGPTEAFF. The CDR3 DNA is TGCGCCAGCAGCCAAGAGGGGGGACCCACTGAAGCTTTCTTT. The chain combines TRBV4-3 with TRBJ1-1, with D maybe TRBD1 (5 bases). Looked up from germline, CDR1 is LGHNA and CDR2 is YSLEER. CDR3 length equals 14 residues. Trimming removed 0 bases from V and 4 bases from J, with 9 bases in between.

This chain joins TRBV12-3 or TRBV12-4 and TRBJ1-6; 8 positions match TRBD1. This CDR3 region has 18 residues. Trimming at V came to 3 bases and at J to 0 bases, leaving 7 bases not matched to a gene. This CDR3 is CASSLTGEISSYNSPLHF. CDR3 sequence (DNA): TGTGCCAGCAGTTTGACAGGGGAGATTAGCTCCTATAATTCACCCCTCCACTTT.

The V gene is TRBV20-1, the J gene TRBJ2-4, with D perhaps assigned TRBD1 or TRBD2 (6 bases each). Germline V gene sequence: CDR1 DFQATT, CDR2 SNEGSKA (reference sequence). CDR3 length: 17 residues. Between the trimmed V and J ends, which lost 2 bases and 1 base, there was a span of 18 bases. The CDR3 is CSARLRRGLYAKNIQYF. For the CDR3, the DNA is TGCAGTGCTAGATTACGTCGGGGGCTTTATGCCAAAAACATTCAGTACTTC.

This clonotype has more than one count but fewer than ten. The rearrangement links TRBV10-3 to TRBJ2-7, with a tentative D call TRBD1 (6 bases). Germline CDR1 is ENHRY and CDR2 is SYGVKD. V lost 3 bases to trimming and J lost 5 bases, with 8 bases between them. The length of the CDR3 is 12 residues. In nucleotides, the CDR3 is TGTGCCATCAGTGACGAGGGGGACGAGCAGTACGTC. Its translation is CAISDEGDEQYV.

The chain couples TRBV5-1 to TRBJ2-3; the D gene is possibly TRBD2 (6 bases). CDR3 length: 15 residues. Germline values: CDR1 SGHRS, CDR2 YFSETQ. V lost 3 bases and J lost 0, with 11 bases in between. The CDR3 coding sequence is TGCGCCAGCAGCTCCCAAGCGGGTAGCACAGATACGCAGTATTTT. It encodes CASSSQAGSTDTQYF.

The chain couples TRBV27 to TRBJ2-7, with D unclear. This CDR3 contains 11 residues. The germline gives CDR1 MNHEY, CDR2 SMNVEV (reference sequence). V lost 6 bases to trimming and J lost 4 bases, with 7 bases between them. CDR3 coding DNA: TGTGCCAGCAGGTGGGGATACGAGCAGTACTTC. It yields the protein CASRWGYEQYF.

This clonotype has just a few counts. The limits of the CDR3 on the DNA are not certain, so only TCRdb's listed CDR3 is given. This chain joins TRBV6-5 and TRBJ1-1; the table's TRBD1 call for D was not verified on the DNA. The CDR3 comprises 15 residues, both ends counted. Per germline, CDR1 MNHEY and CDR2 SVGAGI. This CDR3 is CASSSSLGGYTEAFF.